The 19 T cell receptor beta chains below all came from one sample that was sequenced in a study of blood T cells in healthy people across ages (dated by TCRdb to between 2015 and 2016). The protocol used for the library was 5' RACE. Sequencer: Illumina HiSeq 2500. A second PCR of about 7 to 12 cycles was run with a J-beta primer mix and a sample-barcoded 5' primer. The public reads were reprocessed in TCRdb via fastp at Q25 and MiXCR, keeping in-frame beta chains. Entries are consolidated by CDR3 protein sequence, retaining the most common genes and DNA. A total of 1.6 million or so distinct CDR3 sequences appear in this sample, about 31% of them only once. In total, the top ten clones hold approximately 10% of the sample. The sample was blood. These TCRs come from a woman between 25 and 40 years old in good health.

This chain uses TRBV20-1 with TRBJ2-7; 9 nucleotides align to TRBD2. CDR1 is DFQATT and CDR2 is SNEGSKA in the germline V gene (reference sequence). V was clipped by 5 bases and J by 5 bases; unmatched bases: 7. The CDR3 is made up of 13 amino acids. DNA of the CDR3: TGCAGTGCTGATAGCGGGAGCTTCCACGAGCAGTACTTC. Residues: CSADSGSFHEQYF.

The CDR3 nucleotides are TGTGCCTGGAGTCTACTAGCGGGGGGATTTGAGCAGTTCTTC. Encoded protein: CAWSLLAGGFEQFF. The chain is built from TRBV30 and TRBJ2-1; 12 bases are shared with TRBD2. CDR1 and CDR2 from the germline V gene are GTSNPN and SVGIG (reference sequence). The CDR3 runs 14 residues. V dropped 2 bases and J dropped 9; count of bases not matched to a gene: 5.

This clonotype was seen a single time. The J gene is TRBJ2-3, the V gene TRBV20-1, with D possibly being TRBD1 (6 bases). Germline-derived CDR1 and CDR2 are DFQATT and SNEGSKA (reference sequence). The length of the CDR3 is 14 residues. Trimming cost V 2 bases and J 3 bases, with 12 bases left between them. The CDR3 region has the DNA TGCAGTGCTAGACCCGACAGGAGGACAGATACGCAGTATTTT. Its protein product is CSARPDRRTDTQYF.

The chain carries TRBV30 and TRBJ2-7, with TRBD1 matching 7 bases. The CDR3 runs to 12 residues. V lost 4 bases to trimming and J lost 3 bases; unmatched junction nucleotides: 3. Per the germline V gene, CDR1 is GTSNPN and CDR2 is SVGIG (reference sequence). For the CDR3, the DNA is TGTGCCTGGACGGGACAGAACTACGAGCAGTACTTC. Its protein is CAWTGQNYEQYF.

The chain uses TRBV3-1 and TRBJ2-5; 7 bases are shared with TRBD1. In germline, CDR1 is LGHDT, CDR2 YNNKEL (reference sequence). The CDR3 consists of 17 residues. The ends lost 0 bases at V and 2 bases at J; junction bases unmatched: 9. The chain's CDR3 is CASSQDRGTATQETQYF. CDR3 nucleotide sequence: TGTGCCAGCAGCCAAGATAGGGGGACAGCTACACAAGAGACCCAGTACTTC.

In its sample, this clonotype was seen a few times. The rearrangement joins TRBV4-2 to TRBJ1-2, with D hard to call. Germline V lookup: CDR1 LGHNA, CDR2 YNFKEQ. The CDR3 runs to 18 residues. V was pared by 0 bases and J by 3 bases, with 20 bases between. CDR3 loop: CASSQDSTQAVLDYGYTF. The CDR3 DNA reads TGTGCCAGCAGCCAAGATAGCACCCAGGCCGTACTCGACTATGGCTACACCTTC.

The V and J genes are TRBV27 and TRBJ2-7; 7 bases line up with TRBD2. CDR1 and CDR2 from the germline V gene are MNHEY and SMNVEV (reference sequence). CDR3 size: 14 residues. Trimming took 3 bases from V and 7 from J; bases not matched to a gene: 9. The CDR3 here is CASSFAGEGLEQYF. Here the CDR3 DNA reads TGTGCCAGCAGTTTTGCGGGAGAGGGGCTTGAGCAGTACTTC.

To note about this clonotype: A much larger clone differs by one base, so this may be a read error. The rearrangement links TRBV27 to TRBJ1-2; 8 nucleotides align to TRBD1. The CDR3 loop spans 15 amino acids. Germline V gene data show CDR1 as MNHEY and CDR2 as SMNVEV (reference sequence). Trimming removed 6 bases from V and 4 bases from J; junction bases left unmatched: 10. This CDR3 is CASRIQGVPVYGYTF. The CDR3 region has the DNA TGTGCCAGCAGAATACAGGGGGTGCCGGTCTATGGCTACACCTTC.

The chain couples TRBV7-9 to TRBJ2-4; 11 nucleotides agree with TRBD2. The V gene's germline CDR1 is SEHNR and CDR2 FQNEAQ (reference sequence). CDR3 length: 14 residues. The J segment lost 13 bases and the V segment lost 4 bases, leaving 9 bases of the junction unmatched. CDR3 sequence reads: CASSYTSGSGEQYF. The CDR3 coding sequence is TGTGCCAGCAGCTATACTAGCGGGAGTGGGGAGCAGTACTTC.

This chain links TRBV10-3 with TRBJ1-4; tentatively, D is TRBD1 (5 bases). The V gene's germline CDR1 is ENHRY and CDR2 SYGVKD. Trimming pared 0 bases from V and 5 bases from J, leaving 10 bases between. CDR3 length: 15 residues. The DNA for the CDR3 is TGTGCCATCAGTGAGTCTGGCAGGGAGAATGAAAAACTGTTTTTT. As protein: CAISESGRENEKLFF.

In this sample, this clonotype turned up once. In DNA form, the CDR3 reads TGCGCCAGCAGCTTGAGCGGGGGGGATTGCAATGAGCAGTTCTTC. It translates to CASSLSGGDCNEQFF. V gene TRBV5-1 combines with J gene TRBJ2-1; TRBD2 matches at 10 bases. This CDR3 region has 15 residues. CDR1 is SGHRS and CDR2 is YFSETQ in the germline V gene. Trimming took 1 base from V and 6 from J; bases not matched to a gene: 4.

About this clonotype: The conserved phenylalanine or tryptophan is not found at the CDR3 terminus, so this likely reflects a read error. The CDR3 sequence: CSAKASSYNEQFV. CDR3 in DNA: TGCAGTGCGAAAGCGAGCTCCTACAATGAGCAGTTCGTC. J is TRBJ2-1 and V is TRBV20-1, with no clear D. Trimming left V 6 bases short and J 0 bases short, with 9 bases between. The CDR3 loop spans 13 amino acids. The V gene's germline CDR1 is DFQATT and CDR2 SNEGSKA (reference sequence).

The chain employs TRBV4-1 and TRBJ2-3; D uncertain. The germline gives CDR1 MGHRA, CDR2 YSYEKL. The CDR3 has 16 residues. Between the trimmed V and J ends, which lost 3 bases and 0 bases, there was a span of 13 bases. The CDR3 region is CASSHPPVGSTDTQYF. In DNA, the CDR3 is TGCGCCAGCAGCCACCCCCCGGTTGGAAGCACAGATACGCAGTATTTT.

This chain joins TRBV20-1 and TRBJ2-7, with 12 bases identical to TRBD2. Germline CDR1 DFQATT, CDR2 SNEGSKA (reference sequence). The CDR3 loop spans 14 amino acids. Trimming took 2 bases from V and 6 from J; bases not matched to a gene: 5. The CDR3 DNA sequence: TGCAGTGCTAGATTGGCTAGCGGGAGGGGCGAGCAGTACTTC. Residues: CSARLASGRGEQYF.

This clonotype was found once. One end of the junction is discordant with germline, which a read error may explain. The rearrangement links TRBV12-3 or TRBV12-4 to TRBJ2-3; D unresolved. The CDR3 consists of 15 residues. CDR3 nucleotides: TGTGCCAGCAAAATGGGGTGGGATAGCACAGATATGCAGTATTTT. Amino acids: CASKMGWDSTDMQYF.

A word on this clonotype: One junction end disagrees with the germline gene, perhaps due to a read error. The chain uses TRBV20-1 and TRBJ2-3; 8 positions agree with TRBD2. The germline V gene has CDR1 DFQATT and CDR2 SNEGSKA (reference sequence). The CDR3 length is 17 residues. The DNA for the CDR3 is TGCGGTGCTAGAGCGAGCGGGGGCCCCTATCCGGGGGATACGCAGTATTTT. Protein sequence: CGARASGGPYPGDTQYF.

This clonotype was seen a few times. This rearrangement joins TRBV28 to TRBJ2-4, with TRBD2 identical over 13 bases. CDR3 length: 20 residues. The V gene's germline CDR1 is MDHEN and CDR2 SYDVKM. Trimming removed 1 base from V and 0 bases from J; junction bases left unmatched: 9. In DNA form, the CDR3 reads TGTGCCAGCAGTTTATCCTGGGGACTAGCGGGGATAGTAGCCAAAAACATTCAGTACTTC. This encodes CASSLSWGLAGIVAKNIQYF.

In its sample, this clonotype was seen many times. The chain is built from TRBV5-8 and TRBJ1-5; D remains ambiguous. Germline CDR1 and CDR2: SGHTS and YDEGEE. The CDR3 is 13 amino acids. V shed 4 bases and J shed 0 bases, with 5 bases lying between them. CDR3 region: CASSRDSNQPQHF. CDR3 DNA sequence: TGTGCCAGCAGCCGAGATAGCAATCAGCCCCAGCATTTT. The entire variable domain, with the rest obtained from reference TRBV5-8 and TRBJ1-5, is as follows: EAGVTQSPTHLIKTRGQQATLRCSPISGHTSVYWYQQALGLGLQFLLWYDEGEERNRGNFPPRFSGRQFPNYSSELNVNALELEDSALYLCASSRDSNQPQHFGDGTRLSIL.

This clonotype came up many times. The rearrangement uses TRBV10-3 and TRBJ2-4; 12 nucleotides line up with TRBD2. The V gene end was trimmed by 5 bases and the J gene end by 6 bases; junction bases not matched to a gene: 8. Looked up from germline, CDR1 is ENHRY and CDR2 is SYGVKD. This CDR3 region has 16 residues. Written as DNA, the CDR3 is TGTGCCATCAGTCCAGGACTAGCGGGGAATCTAAACATTCAGTACTTC. This sequence encodes CAISPGLAGNLNIQYF.